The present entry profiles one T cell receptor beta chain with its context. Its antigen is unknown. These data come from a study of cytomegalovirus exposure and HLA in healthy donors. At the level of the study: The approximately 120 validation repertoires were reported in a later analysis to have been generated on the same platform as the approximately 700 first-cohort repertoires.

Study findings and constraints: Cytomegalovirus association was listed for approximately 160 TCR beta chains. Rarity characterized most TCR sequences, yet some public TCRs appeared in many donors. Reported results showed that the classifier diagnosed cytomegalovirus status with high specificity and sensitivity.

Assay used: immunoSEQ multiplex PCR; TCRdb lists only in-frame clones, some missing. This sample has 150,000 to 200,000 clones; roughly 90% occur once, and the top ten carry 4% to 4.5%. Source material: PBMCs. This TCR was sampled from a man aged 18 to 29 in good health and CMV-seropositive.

The CDR3 loop reads CASRTQGARAFF. CDR3 DNA sequence: TGTGCCAGCAGGACACAGGGGGCGAGAGCTTTCTTT. The chain combines TRBV28 with TRBJ1-1; 9 nucleotides line up with TRBD1. Trimming took 6 bases from V and 10 from J; bases not matched to a gene: 6. This CDR3 contains 12 residues. Per the germline V gene, CDR1 is MDHEN and CDR2 is SYDVKM.